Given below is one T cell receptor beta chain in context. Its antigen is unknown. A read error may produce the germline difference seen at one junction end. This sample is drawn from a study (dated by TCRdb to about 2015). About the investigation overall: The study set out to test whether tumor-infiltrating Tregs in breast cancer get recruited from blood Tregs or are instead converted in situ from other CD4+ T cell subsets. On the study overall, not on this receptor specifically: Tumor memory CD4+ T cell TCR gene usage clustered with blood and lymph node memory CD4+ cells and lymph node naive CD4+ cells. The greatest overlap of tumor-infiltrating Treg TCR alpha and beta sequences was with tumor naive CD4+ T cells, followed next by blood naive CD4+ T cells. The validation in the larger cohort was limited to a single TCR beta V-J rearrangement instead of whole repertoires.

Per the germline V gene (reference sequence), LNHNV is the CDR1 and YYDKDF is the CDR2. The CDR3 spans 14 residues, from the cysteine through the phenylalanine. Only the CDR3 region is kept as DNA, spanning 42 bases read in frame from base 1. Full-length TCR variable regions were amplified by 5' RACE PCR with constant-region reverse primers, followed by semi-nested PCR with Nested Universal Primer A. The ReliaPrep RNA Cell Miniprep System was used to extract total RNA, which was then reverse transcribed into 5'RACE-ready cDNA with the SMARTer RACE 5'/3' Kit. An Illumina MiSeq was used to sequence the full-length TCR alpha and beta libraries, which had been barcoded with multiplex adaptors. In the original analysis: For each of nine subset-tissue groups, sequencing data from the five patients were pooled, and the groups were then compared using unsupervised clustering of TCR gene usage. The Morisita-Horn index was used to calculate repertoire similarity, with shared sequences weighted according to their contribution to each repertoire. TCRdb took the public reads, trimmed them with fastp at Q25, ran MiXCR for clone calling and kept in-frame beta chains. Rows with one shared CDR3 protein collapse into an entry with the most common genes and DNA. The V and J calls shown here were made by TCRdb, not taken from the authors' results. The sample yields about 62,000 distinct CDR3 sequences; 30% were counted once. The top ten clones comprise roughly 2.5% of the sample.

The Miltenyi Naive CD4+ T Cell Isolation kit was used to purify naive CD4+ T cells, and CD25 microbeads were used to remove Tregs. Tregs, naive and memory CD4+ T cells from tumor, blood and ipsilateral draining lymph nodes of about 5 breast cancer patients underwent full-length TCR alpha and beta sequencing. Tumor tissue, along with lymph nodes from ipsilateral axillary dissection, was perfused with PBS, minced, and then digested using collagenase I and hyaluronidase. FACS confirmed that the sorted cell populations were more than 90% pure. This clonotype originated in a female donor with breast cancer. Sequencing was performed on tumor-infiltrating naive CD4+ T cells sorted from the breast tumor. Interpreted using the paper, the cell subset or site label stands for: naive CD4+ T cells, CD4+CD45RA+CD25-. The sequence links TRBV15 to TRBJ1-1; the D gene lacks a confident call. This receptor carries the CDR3 CTTSDLARGTEAFF. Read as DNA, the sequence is TGTACCACCAGCGACCTAGCCCGCGGGACTGAAGCTTTCTTT.